A single sample gave rise to the 3 T cell receptor beta chains below, sequenced in a study of tumor-infiltrating lymphocytes in primary liver carcinoma. TCR beta cDNA was made from 400 to 500 ng total RNA with a constant-region primer. Slightly modified ARM-PCR, run as three nested multiplex PCR rounds, produced the TCR beta libraries. Primers for the first two PCR rounds were TRBV1-TRBV30 forward primers and a C-beta reverse primer (about 9 cycles per round). MiXCR was run by TCRdb on the multiplex PCR reads, yielding one entry per CDR3 protein. The top ten clones hold 15% to 20% of a sample with some 180,000 distinct CDR3 sequences, approximately 86% of them seen once. For each extraction, RNA and DNA were obtained together from 20-30 mg of unsorted bulk tissue. Sequencing was done on a sample of tumor tissue from primary liver carcinoma. Receptors originate from a middle-aged man with primary liver carcinoma and hepatitis B virus infection.

This clonotype has a count of ten or more. This rearrangement joins TRBV5-5 to TRBJ2-7; D not certain. Trimming removed 4 bases at V and 0 bases at J, with 14 bases between. The V gene's germline CDR1 is SGHKS and CDR2 YYEKEE (reference sequence). The CDR3 spans 15 residues. In DNA form, the CDR3 reads TGTGCCAGCAGCCCCCGTCTGGCTAGCTCCTACGAGCAGTACTTC. It is translated as CASSPRLASSYEQYF.

Of note for this clonotype: Sequence at one end of the junction differs from germline and may be a read error. The V gene is TRBV6-1, the J gene TRBJ2-5; TRBD2 matches 10 bases. The CDR3 extends over 17 amino acids. Germline CDR1 and CDR2: MNHNS and SASEGT. For the CDR3, the DNA is TGTGCCAGGACCTTAGCGGGAGGCCCGATGGACCATGTCACCCAATACTTC. It codes for CARTLAGGPMDHVTQYF.

The chain uses TRBV6-5 and TRBJ2-5; 7 bases are shared with TRBD1. CDR3 length: 14 residues. Germline CDR1 reads MNHEY; CDR2 reads SVGAGI. V lost 7 bases and J lost 3; bases outside the gene matches: 8. CDR3 bases: TGTGCCAGCAACCTACAGGGGTGGGAAGAGACCCAGTACTTC. It codes for CASNLQGWEETQYF.